The next 18 T cell receptor beta chains were all read from a single sample in a study of CD8+CD57+ T cells in acquired aplastic anemia (dated 2018 in TCRdb). Expansion of CD8+CD57+ cells had been shown by flow cytometry in the patients chosen for sequencing. Sequencing relied on an Illumina HiSeq 2000. TCR beta VDJ combination and CDR3 sequence profiling used genomic DNA as the template. TCRdb reran the public reads through fastp at Q25 and MiXCR, keeping productive beta chains. Identical CDR3 proteins give one entry, which carries the most common genes and DNA. The sample table shows 150,000 to 200,000 distinct CDR3 sequences, and roughly 48% are seen once. Jointly, the top ten make up more than 0.85% of the sample. Sequenced: sorted CD4+, CD8+, or CD8+CD57+ T cells (not recorded which) from PBMCs. The receptors were gathered from a human donor with aplastic anemia.

The table lists this clonotype with a few counts. The chain couples TRBV11-1 to TRBJ2-2; 8 bases are shared with TRBD1. J gave up 6 bases and V 3 bases, and 15 bases lay outside the gene matches. Germline V lookup: CDR1 SGHAT, CDR2 FQDESV (reference sequence). This CDR3 has 18 amino acids. As DNA, the CDR3 is TGTGCCAGCAGCTTGGGCACAGGGGGTAAGGCGGTCGCCGGGGAGCTGTTTTTT. This sequence encodes CASSLGTGGKAVAGELFF.

This clonotype was found a few times. This chain uses TRBV27 with TRBJ1-1, with 8 bases identical to TRBD1. CDR1 MNHEY and CDR2 SMNVEV come from the germline V gene (reference sequence). Trimming at V came to 6 bases and at J to 5 bases, leaving 8 bases not matched to a gene. The CDR3 totals 14 residues. CDR3 residues: CASRHQGAGTEAFF. CDR3 bases: TGTGCCAGCAGGCATCAGGGGGCCGGTACTGAAGCTTTCTTT.

With regard to this clonotype: A much bigger clone sits one base away, suggesting this may be a read error. V usage is TRBV5-1 and J usage is TRBJ1-5; D is undetermined. The CDR3 is made up of 14 amino acids. The germline V and J ends were trimmed by 4 bases and 5 bases, with 13 bases remaining between them. Germline values: CDR1 SGHRS, CDR2 YFSETQ. The chain's CDR3 is CASSTSERDQPQHF. The DNA of the CDR3 is TGCGCCAGCAGCACGAGTGAAAGGGATCAGCCCCAGCATTTT.

The chain couples TRBV29-1 to TRBJ2-3; D call uncertain. There are 15 residues in the CDR3. Germline V gene data show CDR1 as SQVTM and CDR2 as ANQGSEA. V gave up 5 bases and J gave up 3 bases, with 18 bases separating them. The CDR3 nucleotides read TGCAGCGTTTGCCCCTTAGTGAGTGGAACAGATACGCAGTATTTT. It encodes CSVCPLVSGTDTQYF.

In regard to this clonotype: It may be a read error: a sequence one base away is much more abundant. The CDR3 protein is CASSRGTGRLSGDTIYF. CDR3 DNA: TGTGCCAGCAGTCGCGGGACAGGGAGGCTCTCTGGAGACACCATATATTTT. The V and J genes are TRBV12-3 or TRBV12-4 and TRBJ1-3; 9 nucleotides match TRBD1. The CDR3 covers 17 residues.

The chain links TRBV29-1 to TRBJ2-1, with TRBD2 matching 12 bases. Germline loops: CDR1 SQVTM, CDR2 ANQGSEA. The CDR3 spans 16 residues. V was pared by 2 bases and J by 6 bases, with 8 bases of the junction left unmatched. CDR3 sequence reads: CSVETPGLAGFNEQFF. CDR3 nucleotides: TGCAGCGTTGAAACCCCCGGACTAGCGGGGTTCAATGAGCAGTTCTTC.

This clonotype was counted ten times or more. This chain links TRBV20-1 with TRBJ2-2; 11 bases line up with TRBD2. This CDR3 is 18 amino acids long. V dropped 2 bases and J dropped 6; count of bases not matched to a gene: 14. Germline V gene lookup returns CDR1 DFQATT and CDR2 SNEGSKA (reference sequence). The CDR3 loop reads CSARLPSGGWGRSGELFF. CDR3 nucleotide sequence: TGCAGTGCTAGATTACCTAGCGGGGGGTGGGGGAGATCCGGGGAGCTGTTTTTT.

The chain links TRBV29-1 to TRBJ1-4, with TRBD1 identical over 9 bases. V dropped 5 bases and J dropped 5; count of bases not matched to a gene: 9. This CDR3 has 15 residues. The V gene's germline CDR1 is SQVTM and CDR2 ANQGSEA. As DNA, the CDR3 is TGCAGCGTTATTCTGGGACAGGGTCAAAATGAAAAACTGTTTTTT. It translates to CSVILGQGQNEKLFF.

This rearrangement joins TRBV20-1 to TRBJ2-1; perhaps TRBD2 as D (6 bases). The length of the CDR3 is 14 residues. V shed 6 bases and J shed 4 bases, with 16 bases lying between them. The germline CDR1 and CDR2 sequences are DFQATT and SNEGSKA (reference sequence). CDR3 loop: CSARRGSPYNEQFF. In DNA form, the CDR3 reads TGCAGTGCGAGACGGGGGAGTCCGTACAATGAGCAGTTCTTC.

The chain recombines TRBV10-3 with TRBJ1-2; possible D gene TRBD1, 6 bases. CDR1 is ENHRY, CDR2 SYGVKD, per germline. V was clipped by 6 bases and J by 0 bases, with 8 bases between them. The CDR3 sequence is 13 residues long. The CDR3 loop is CAIRDSSNYGYTF. Here the CDR3 DNA reads TGTGCCATCAGGGACAGCTCTAACTATGGCTACACCTTC.

The V and J genes are TRBV9 and TRBJ1-6, with TRBD1 as a possible D gene (5 bases). CDR1 SGDLS and CDR2 YYNGEE come from the germline V gene. The CDR3 length is 14 residues. The V end lost 4 bases, the J end lost 7 bases, and 12 bases lay between the germline ends. For the CDR3, the DNA is TGTGCCAGCAGCCCCGGAGGGGTAAATTCACCCCTCCACTTT. It codes for CASSPGGVNSPLHF.

This rearrangement joins TRBV3-1 to TRBJ1-2, with a possible D match to TRBD1 (6 bases). Germline CDR1 LGHDT, CDR2 YNNKEL (reference sequence). The ends were cut back, 1 base at V and 4 bases at J, with 28 bases in the middle. The CDR3 runs to 20 residues. CDR3 region: CASSQVPSPSSGDGPYGYTF. The DNA of the CDR3 is TGTGCCAGCAGCCAAGTGCCAAGTCCGAGTTCAGGGGATGGACCCTATGGCTACACCTTC.

This chain uses TRBV7-2 with TRBJ1-5; 9 bases are a match to TRBD1. Germline-derived CDR1 and CDR2 are SGHTA and FQGNSA. The CDR3 has 15 amino acids. V was pared by 6 bases and J by 5 bases, with 8 bases of the junction left unmatched. CDR3: CASSPDRGRDQPQHF. The CDR3 bases are TGTGCCAGCAGTCCCGACAGGGGGAGGGATCAGCCCCAGCATTTT.

This clonotype has at least ten counts. The CDR3 region is CASSVGNTGELFF. CDR3 in DNA: TGCGCCAGCAGCGTGGGGAACACCGGGGAGCTGTTTTTT. The V and J genes are TRBV5-1 and TRBJ2-2; D not resolved. V gave up 4 bases and J gave up 1 base, with 5 bases separating them. Per the germline V gene, CDR1 is SGHRS and CDR2 is YFSETQ. The CDR3 extends over 13 amino acids.

This clonotype was recorded many times. The V gene is TRBV7-9, the J gene TRBJ1-1, with D tentatively TRBD1 (6 bases). V shed 5 bases and J shed 2 bases, with 15 bases lying between them. The CDR3 sequence is 15 residues long. Germline CDR1 and CDR2: SEHNR and FQNEAQ (reference sequence). The CDR3 bases are TGTGCCAGCAGCGATCGACAGGCCTACAACACTGAAGCTTTCTTT. Translation: CASSDRQAYNTEAFF.

This sequence joins TRBV12-3 or TRBV12-4 and TRBJ2-1; D gene unclear. Trimming removed 2 bases from V and 0 bases from J, with 17 bases in between. The CDR3 is 18 amino acids. The CDR3 protein is CASSLWRLVRSSYNEQFF. CDR3 sequence (DNA): TGTGCCAGCAGTTTATGGCGGCTAGTGAGGAGCTCCTACAATGAGCAGTTCTTC.

The chain is built from TRBV2 and TRBJ2-7; no definite D call. Trimming cost V 5 bases and J 0 bases, with 14 bases left between them. The length of the CDR3 is 15 residues. From germline, CDR1 is SNHLY and CDR2 FYNNEI. DNA of the CDR3: TGTGCCAGCAGTACCGGAGTTCTGAGCTCCTACGAGCAGTACTTC. Translation gives CASSTGVLSSYEQYF.

Only a few counts were recorded for this clonotype. This chain links TRBV24-1 with TRBJ2-5; D gene uncertain. CDR1 and CDR2 from the germline V gene are KGHDR and SFDVKD. CDR3 length equals 14 residues. V lost 3 bases and J 1 base, leaving 8 bases between the germline ends. The CDR3 reads CATSDPRCQETQYF. The CDR3 bases are TGTGCCACCAGTGATCCTAGGTGCCAAGAGACCCAGTACTTC.